This T cell receptor beta chain comes out of a study of blood T cell repertoires in COVID-19. Germline trimming cut 1 base from V and 4 bases from J; bases unmatched to any gene: 0. CDR3 length: 13 residues. Using immunoSEQ multiplex PCR, the repertoire was profiled, and TCRdb retains in-frame clones only, with some absent. The sample shows 150,000 to 170,000 clones, 70% to 90% of them seen only once. The rearrangement links TRBV12-3 or TRBV12-4 to TRBJ2-5, with 7 bases matching TRBD2. Input material: peripheral blood. The sequence was obtained from a woman aged 55-70 years with COVID-19, enrolled during active disease. CDR3 protein: CASSLGLAETQYF. CDR3 coding DNA: TGTGCCAGCAGTTTAGGACTAGCAGAGACCCAGTACTTC.